The next 3 T cell receptor beta chains were all read from a single sample in a study of T cells in Graves' hyperthyroidism and ophthalmopathy. Amplified regions were TCR beta CDR3 sequences from RNA transcripts. In the first-round RT-PCR of the TCR CDR3, the HTBI primer set was used. TCRdb reprocessed the multiplex PCR reads with MiXCR, giving one entry per CDR3 protein. The sample carries 200,000 to 300,000 distinct CDR3 sequences, approximately 23% recorded once. The sequenced sample was blood. The receptors shown here come from a woman aged 40 to 55 with Graves' ophthalmopathy.

At least ten counts were recorded for this clonotype. This chain connects TRBV12-3 or TRBV12-4 to TRBJ1-2; D perhaps matches TRBD1 (6 bases). This CDR3 spans 15 amino acids. Trimming shortened V by 6 bases and J by 4 bases, and 18 bases separated the two germline ends. The DNA for the CDR3 is TGTGCCAGCAGCCAGGGGTCTCCTCGGGGCTATGGCTACACCTTC. Translated, it gives CASSQGSPRGYGYTF.

The rearrangement joins TRBV6-1 to TRBJ1-5; TRBD1 is a possible D gene (6 bases). This CDR3 spans 14 amino acids. Germline V gene lookup returns CDR1 MNHNS and CDR2 SASEGT. Trimming cost V 6 bases and J 5 bases, with 14 bases left between them. The CDR3 DNA sequence: TGTGCCAGCAGGAACAGGGATTTCGATCAGCCCCAGCATTTT. This translates into CASRNRDFDQPQHF.

The sample holds many counts of this clonotype. The chain carries TRBV20-1 and TRBJ2-3, with 15 bases that match TRBD2. This CDR3 has 14 residues. CDR1 DFQATT and CDR2 SNEGSKA come from the germline V gene (reference sequence). V shed 6 bases, J shed 6 bases, and the junction held 4 bases outside the gene matches. CDR3 sequence (DNA): TGCAGTGCCCGAGGACTAGCGGGAGGGGATACGCAGTATTTT. As protein: CSARGLAGGDTQYF.